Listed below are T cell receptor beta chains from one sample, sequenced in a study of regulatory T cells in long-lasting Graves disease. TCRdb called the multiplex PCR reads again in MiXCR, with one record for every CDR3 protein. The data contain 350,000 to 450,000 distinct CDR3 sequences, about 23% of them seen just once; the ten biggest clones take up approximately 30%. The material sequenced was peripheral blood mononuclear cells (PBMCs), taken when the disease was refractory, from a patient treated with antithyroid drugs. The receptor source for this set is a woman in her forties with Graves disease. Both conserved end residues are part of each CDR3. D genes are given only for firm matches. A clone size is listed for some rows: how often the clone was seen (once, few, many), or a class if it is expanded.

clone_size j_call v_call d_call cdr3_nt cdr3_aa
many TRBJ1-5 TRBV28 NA TGTGCCAGCAGGTTACTAGGGGTTTGGGGGCCCCAGCATTTT CASRLLGVWGPQHF
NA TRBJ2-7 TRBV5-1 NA TGCGCCAGCAGCTTGGCCTTGTCTGGGAATCCTCCTTACGAGCAGTACTTC CASSLALSGNPPYEQYF
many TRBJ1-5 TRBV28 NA TGTGCCAGCAGTTTTGGGGGGAGGAATCAGCCCCAGCATTTT CASSFGGRNQPQHF
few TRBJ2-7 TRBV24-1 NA TGTGCCACCAGTGAGGGACACGAGTACGAGCAGTACTTC CATSEGHEYEQYF
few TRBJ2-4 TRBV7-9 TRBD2 TGTGCCAGCAGCTTAGCCCCTAGCGGCCCCGGAAACATTCAGTACTTC CASSLAPSGPGNIQYF
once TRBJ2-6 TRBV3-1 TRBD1 TGTGCCAGCAGCCGCACCGGGACAGGGCTATTCCGGACGGCCAACGTCCTGACTTTC CASSRTGTGLFRTANVLTF
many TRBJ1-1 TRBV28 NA TGTGCCAGCAGTTCATCCAACAGGGTGAGCACTGAAGCTTTCTTT CASSSSNRVSTEAFF
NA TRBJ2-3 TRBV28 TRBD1 TGTGCCAGCAGTTTTTTTGTGGGACAGTCCACAGATACGCAGTATTTT CASSFFVGQSTDTQYF
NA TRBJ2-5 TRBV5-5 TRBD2 TGTGCCAGCAGCTTGGTACTGGCGGGAGCAGAGACCCAGTACTTC CASSLVLAGAETQYF
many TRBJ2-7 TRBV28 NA TGTGCCAGCAACAAAGACAGGGAGGGACCCTACGAGCAGTACTTC CASNKDREGPYEQYF
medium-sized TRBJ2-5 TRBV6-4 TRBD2 TGTGCCAGCAGTTACAACCGTCGCGGTCTCGGCGGGAGGGCCGTTGAGACCCAGTACTTC CASSYNRRGLGGRAVETQYF